This passage covers 21 T cell receptor beta chains from one sample sequenced in a study of blood T cell repertoires in COVID-19. Profiled with immunoSEQ multiplex PCR; TCRdb holds only in-frame clones, not every one. The data hold about 250,000 clones, with over 70% observed a single time. Sequencing input: peripheral blood. The receptors were sampled from a man aged 40-50 years with acute or convalescent COVID-19.

The chain uses TRBV7-9 and TRBJ1-5; 10 nucleotides match TRBD1. Per germline, CDR1 SEHNR and CDR2 FQNEAQ (reference sequence). This CDR3 spans 15 amino acids. V shed 1 base and J 5 bases; nucleotides not matched to a gene: 2. DNA of the CDR3: TGTGCCAGCAGCTTAGGACAGGGGGCGGATCAGCCCCAGCATTTT. Its protein is CASSLGQGADQPQHF.

The rearrangement joins TRBV3-1 (or the pseudogene TRBV3-2) to TRBJ2-5, with D possibly matching TRBD2 (6 bases). V was shortened by 1 base and J by 4 bases, with 13 bases between the two germline ends. Germline V gives CDR1 LGHDT, CDR2 YNNKEL (reference sequence). This CDR3 spans 15 amino acids. CDR3 DNA sequence: TGTGCCAGCAGCCAAGTTTATGGAGGGGCAGAGACCCAGTACTTC. The encoded protein is CASSQVYGGAETQYF.

V is TRBV28 and J is TRBJ2-1; tentatively, D is TRBD1 (6 bases). The CDR3 spans 14 residues. Trimming removed 7 bases at V and 4 bases at J, with 14 bases between. The germline gives CDR1 MDHEN, CDR2 SYDVKM. The CDR3, as DNA: TGTGCCAGCAACACTCAGGACAGTTACAATGAGCAGTTCTTC. This gives the protein CASNTQDSYNEQFF.

The V and J genes are TRBV10-1 and TRBJ1-4; 9 nucleotides line up with TRBD1. From germline, CDR1 is WNHNN and CDR2 SYGVQD (reference sequence). CDR3 length equals 15 residues. The V and J ends lost 8 bases and 5 bases, in that order; junction bases with no gene match: 9. CDR3 bases: TGCGCCAGCCTGAGCCCCGGGACAGGGAATGAAAAACTGTTTTTT. This sequence encodes CASLSPGTGNEKLFF.

The chain employs TRBV7-9 and TRBJ2-5; TRBD2 agrees at 8 bases. The CDR3 length is 17 residues. The germline V gene has CDR1 SEHNR and CDR2 FQNEAQ (reference sequence). Unmatched junction bases numbered 13, after V lost 5 bases and J lost 2 bases. The CDR3 loop is CASSGRGGGRSQETQYF. In DNA, the CDR3 is TGTGCCAGCAGCGGCAGGGGCGGCGGGAGGAGTCAAGAGACCCAGTACTTC.

V and J are TRBV19 and TRBJ2-6, with a tentative D call TRBD1 (5 bases). The CDR3 length is 15 residues. Germline V gene lookup returns CDR1 LNHDA and CDR2 SQIVND (reference sequence). V dropped 6 bases and J dropped 0 bases, with 9 bases sitting between them. CDR3 nucleotide sequence: TGTGCCAGTAGCTCCAGGGACTCTGGGGCCAACGTCCTGACTTTC. Residues: CASSSRDSGANVLTF.

This clone was counted between two and nine times. The chain uses TRBV5-6 and TRBJ2-3, with D unclear. Trimming cost V 2 bases and J 3 bases, with 16 bases left between them. The CDR3 consists of 16 residues. CDR1 is SGHDT and CDR2 is YYEEEE in the germline V gene. As DNA, the CDR3 is TGTGCCAGCAGCTTAGGCGCACAGTTAAAAACAGATACGCAGTATTTT. Residues: CASSLGAQLKTDTQYF.

The table lists this clone with many counts. The chain has TRBV25-1 and TRBJ2-1, with TRBD2 identical over 10 bases. This CDR3 spans 15 amino acids. With 6 bases clipped from V and 9 bases from J, the junction kept 11 bases outside the gene matches. In germline, CDR1 is MGHDK, CDR2 SYGVNS. CDR3 sequence (DNA): TGTGCCAGCAGGCTAGCTAGCGGGAGTGAGGGTGAGCAGTTCTTC. The encoded protein is CASRLASGSEGEQFF.

The chain combines TRBV7-9 with TRBJ1-1; no firm D call. The CDR3 spans 14 residues. Germline assignment: CDR1 SEHNR and CDR2 FQNEAQ (reference sequence). Trimming removed 1 base at V and 6 bases at J, with 12 bases between. In nucleotides, the CDR3 is TGTGCCAGCAGCTTAGTGGTCGGAGAGGCTGAAGCTTTCTTT. Translation: CASSLVVGEAEAFF.

This clone has a handful of counts. This chain connects TRBV7-3 to TRBJ2-2; D possibly corresponds to TRBD2 (6 bases). CDR3 length: 14 amino acids. Trimming removed 1 base from V and 5 bases from J, with 8 bases in between. Germline V lookup: CDR1 SGHTA, CDR2 FQGTGA. The CDR3 DNA reads as TGTGCCAGCAGCTTAAGGGACTCTACCGGGGAGCTGTTTTTT. This codes for CASSLRDSTGELFF.

V and J are TRBV10-3 and TRBJ1-1; D gene ambiguous. CDR3 size: 15 residues. Trimming shortened V by 0 bases and J by 4 bases, and 12 bases separated the two germline ends. Looked up from germline, CDR1 is ENHRY and CDR2 is SYGVKD. CDR3 sequence (DNA): TGTGCCATCAGTGAGTCTCCCCAGGCGGGCACTGAAGCTTTCTTT. This translates into CAISESPQAGTEAFF.

This clone was counted a few times. V usage is TRBV20-1 and J usage is TRBJ1-6, with D maybe TRBD1 (5 bases). V lost 3 bases and J lost 10, with 16 bases in between. This CDR3 spans 14 amino acids. Germline V gene sequence: CDR1 DFQATT, CDR2 SNEGSKA (reference sequence). The CDR3 bases are TGCAGTGCTAGTTTGGGACTTGGCGGGTCACCCCTCCACTTT. Translation gives CSASLGLGGSPLHF.

The V gene is TRBV4-2, the J gene TRBJ1-1; TRBD1 aligns across 9 bases. The CDR3 has 17 residues. J lost 4 bases, V lost 0 bases, and 9 bases had no gene match. Germline V CDR1 and CDR2: LGHNA, YNFKEQ. Here the CDR3 reads CASSQDGTGFGSTEAFF. Written as DNA, the CDR3 is TGTGCCAGCAGCCAAGACGGGACAGGGTTTGGGAGCACTGAAGCTTTCTTT.

The chain links TRBV30 to TRBJ2-3; TRBD2 matches 9 bases. The CDR3 has 15 amino acids. V trimming: 2 bases; J trimming: 1 base; junction bases outside the gene matches: 4. Germline V CDR1 and CDR2: GTSNPN, SVGIG (reference sequence). The CDR3 bases are TGTGCCTGGAGTCTGGCGGGGGGGGGCACAGATACGCAGTATTTT. Translating gives CAWSLAGGGTDTQYF.

The gene calls are TRBV4-1 and TRBJ2-7, with TRBD1 identical over 8 bases. Germline V gene lookup returns CDR1 MGHRA and CDR2 YSYEKL. The CDR3 sequence is 16 residues long. V trimming: 5 bases; J trimming: 1 base; junction bases outside the gene matches: 10. The CDR3 nucleotides are TGCGCCAGCAGCGAAAGGACAGGGTCCTTTTCCTACGAGCAGTACTTC. Protein sequence: CASSERTGSFSYEQYF.

This chain joins TRBV19 and TRBJ2-5; 7 bases match TRBD2. The CDR3 extends over 14 amino acids. Germline V gene lookup returns CDR1 LNHDA and CDR2 SQIVND (reference sequence). V lost 6 bases, J lost 1 base, and 5 bases stayed unmatched. The CDR3 sequence is CASSGRPPQETQYF. The CDR3 DNA reads TGTGCCAGTAGCGGGAGGCCCCCCCAAGAGACCCAGTACTTC. The full variable domain, in which reference TRBV19 and TRBJ2-5 provide the parts outside the CDR3, is DGGITQSPKYLFRKEGQNVTLSCEQNLNHDAMYWYRQDPGQGLRLIYYSQIVNDFQKGDIAEGYSVSREKKESFPLTVTSAQKNPTAFYLCASSGRPPQETQYFGPGTRLLVL.

The rearrangement uses TRBV5-1 and TRBJ1-3; maybe TRBD1 (6 bases). The CDR3 is made up of 16 amino acids. Trimming stripped 0 bases from V and 3 bases from J, with 13 bases between. Germline V lookup: CDR1 SGHRS, CDR2 YFSETQ. The CDR3 reads CASSLEVQGIGNTIYF. CDR3 coding DNA: TGCGCCAGCAGCTTGGAGGTACAGGGAATTGGAAACACCATATATTTT.

The V gene is TRBV19, the J gene TRBJ1-1; D is undetermined. The CDR3 runs to 15 residues. V was shortened by 4 bases and J by 0 bases, with 12 bases between the two germline ends. From germline, CDR1 is LNHDA and CDR2 SQIVND (reference sequence). The CDR3 loop is CASSTRSPMNTEAFF. CDR3 coding DNA: TGTGCCAGTAGTACGAGATCCCCCATGAACACTGAAGCTTTCTTT.

V and J are TRBV15 and TRBJ2-3; 7 bases line up with TRBD1. Germline V gene lookup returns CDR1 LNHNV and CDR2 YYDKDF (reference sequence). V lost 3 bases to trimming and J lost 5 bases; unmatched junction nucleotides: 2. The CDR3 is made up of 13 amino acids. CDR3 in DNA: TGTGCCACCAGCAGGAACAGGGGAGATACGCAGTATTTT. It codes for CATSRNRGDTQYF.

The chain employs TRBV9 and TRBJ2-7; TRBD2 agrees at 11 bases. The CDR3 consists of 14 residues. In germline, CDR1 is SGDLS, CDR2 YYNGEE. V gave up 4 bases and J gave up 2 bases; unmatched junction bases: 2. The CDR3 sequence: CASSRLAGPYEQYF. CDR3 DNA: TGTGCCAGCAGCAGACTAGCGGGACCCTACGAGCAGTACTTC.

The chain joins TRBV5-1 to TRBJ2-7, with a weak D call TRBD2 (6 bases). Trimming stripped 0 bases from V and 1 base from J, with 8 bases between. The CDR3 loop spans 14 amino acids. In germline, CDR1 is SGHRS, CDR2 YFSETQ. CDR3 sequence reads: CASSLDAGSYEQYF. In nucleotides, the CDR3 is TGCGCCAGCAGCTTGGATGCGGGGTCCTACGAGCAGTACTTC.